These 20 T cell receptor beta chains came from one sample sequenced in a study of OX40 agonist ivuxolimab in advanced cancers. Some clones are missing from TCRdb's copy, which holds only in-frame ones; the method was immunoSEQ multiplex PCR. The table shows 70,000 to 95,000 clones, with around 83% occurring only once. Source: CD4+ or CD8+ T cells sorted from blood, taken in a trial of the OX40 agonist ivuxolimab. These receptors originate from an adult with an advanced solid tumor such as melanoma, head and neck, liver or kidney cancer.

The chain recombines TRBV9 with TRBJ2-7, with D hard to call. The V end lost 2 bases, the J end lost 0 bases, and 12 bases lay between the germline ends. CDR1 and CDR2 (germline): SGDLS, YYNGEE. This CDR3 is 15 amino acids long. CDR3 in amino acids: CASSVLADPSYEQYF. DNA of the CDR3: TGTGCCAGCAGCGTTCTTGCGGACCCCTCCTACGAGCAGTACTTC.

This CDR3 is CASSDPGQGTDEQYF. DNA of the CDR3: TGCGCCAGCAGCGATCCGGGACAGGGAACAGACGAGCAGTACTTC. This chain joins TRBV10-2 and TRBJ2-7; 9 bases map to TRBD1. The germline CDR1 and CDR2 sequences are WSHSY and SAAADI. This CDR3 is built from 15 residues. The trim removed 6 bases at V and 5 bases at J, leaving 11 bases unmatched.

The chain joins TRBV18 to TRBJ1-1; unclear D gene. In germline, CDR1 is KGHSH, CDR2 LQKENI. This CDR3 is 15 amino acids long. V was pared by 2 bases and J by 4 bases, with 14 bases between. The CDR3: CASSPGRLEVTEAFF. CDR3 bases: TGTGCCAGCTCACCAGGCAGGTTGGAGGTCACTGAAGCTTTCTTT.

The chain recombines TRBV6-5 with TRBJ1-5; unclear D gene. The CDR3 is 15 residues long. CDR1 and CDR2 from the germline V gene are MNHEY and SVGAGI. Trimming left V 6 bases short and J 6 bases short, with 18 bases between. DNA for the CDR3: TGTGCCAGCAGCCAAGGGTTGGCGGGTGGTCAGCCCCAGCATTTT. Its protein product is CASSQGLAGGQPQHF.

The chain uses TRBV14 and TRBJ1-2; TRBD1 matches 7 bases. Germline V lookup: CDR1 SGHDN, CDR2 FVKESK. J was trimmed by 7 bases and V by 0 bases; bases with no gene match: 8. CDR3 length: 15 residues. DNA of the CDR3: TGTGCCAGCAGCCAAGATTCAAGGGGGCGCAGTGGCTACACCTTC. Protein: CASSQDSRGRSGYTF.

This clone was detected only a few times. The chain recombines TRBV2 with TRBJ1-3; D uncertain. The ends were cut back, 4 bases at V and 5 bases at J, with 9 bases in the middle. CDR3 length: 13 residues. Germline-derived CDR1 and CDR2 are SNHLY and FYNNEI. The CDR3 protein is CASSVQDRNTIYF. CDR3 bases: TGTGCCAGCAGTGTGCAGGATAGAAACACCATATATTTT.

This chain links TRBV9 with TRBJ2-7; TRBD2 matches 8 bases. V lost 2 bases, J lost 0 bases, and 4 bases stayed unmatched. The CDR3 is 15 residues long. Germline V CDR1 and CDR2: SGDLS, YYNGEE. The chain's CDR3 is CASSVGLANSYEQYF. Here the CDR3 DNA reads TGTGCCAGCAGCGTCGGACTAGCAAACTCCTACGAGCAGTACTTC.

This chain uses TRBV28 with TRBJ1-1, with TRBD1 identical over 8 bases. This CDR3 is 15 amino acids long. In germline, CDR1 is MDHEN, CDR2 SYDVKM. The V and J ends lost 5 bases and 4 bases, in that order; junction bases with no gene match: 9. DNA of the CDR3: TGTGCCAGCAGTAGGGAACCAGGGGGCATCACTGAAGCTTTCTTT. This codes for CASSREPGGITEAFF.

The sample holds a few counts of this clone. The CDR3 nucleotides are TGTGCCTGGGGCCGGGGGGCCAACGTCCTGACTTTC. Translation gives CAWGRGANVLTF. The V and J genes are TRBV30 and TRBJ2-6, with D hard to call. Germline V CDR1 and CDR2: GTSNPN, SVGIG (reference sequence). Trimming shortened V by 5 bases and J by 4 bases, and 6 bases separated the two germline ends. This CDR3 has 12 amino acids.

The V call is TRBV28, the J call TRBJ1-1; 9 nucleotides match TRBD1. CDR3 length equals 12 residues. CDR1 is MDHEN and CDR2 is SYDVKM in the germline V gene. The V segment lost 5 bases and the J segment 11 bases; nucleotides outside the gene matches: 6. CDR3 loop: CASSRDRVSAFF. The CDR3 DNA follows: TGTGCCAGCAGTCGGGACAGGGTAAGCGCTTTCTTT.

The chain links TRBV15 to TRBJ2-2, with D possibly TRBD1 on 5 matching bases. V dropped 5 bases and J dropped 6 bases, with 13 bases sitting between them. The CDR3 loop spans 14 amino acids. The germline gives CDR1 LNHNV, CDR2 YYDKDF (reference sequence). CDR3 amino acids: CATSLLGVPGELFF. In DNA, the CDR3 is TGTGCCACCAGCCTTTTAGGGGTTCCCGGGGAGCTGTTTTTT.

The chain is built from TRBV23-1 and TRBJ2-7; 7 bases match TRBD2. TRBV23-1 is an ORF; its function is uncertain. The CDR3 sequence is 17 residues long. V shed 0 bases, J shed 0 bases, and the junction held 8 bases outside the gene matches. The CDR3 nucleotides are TGCGCCAGCAGTCAATCGTGGGGGGGTTCATACTCCTACGAGCAGTACTTC. This gives the protein CASSQSWGGSYSYEQYF.

With regard to this clone: The same CDR3 is also encoded by other DNA sequences in this sample. This chain joins TRBV6-5 and TRBJ2-1, with D possibly being TRBD1 (5 bases). Per germline, CDR1 MNHEY and CDR2 SVGAGI. V was pared by 0 bases and J by 4 bases, with 10 bases between. The CDR3 length is 15 residues. The chain's CDR3 is CASSYSGQGYNEQFF. In DNA, the CDR3 is TGTGCCAGCAGTTACTCGGGGCAGGGTTACAATGAGCAGTTCTTC.

This clone has a count of ten or more. This rearrangement joins TRBV5-4 to TRBJ2-4; TRBD2 matches 11 bases. This CDR3 is built from 14 residues. Per the germline V gene, CDR1 is SGHNT and CDR2 is YYREEE (reference sequence). Trimming took 4 bases from V and 7 from J; bases not matched to a gene: 4. DNA of the CDR3: TGTGCCAGCAGCCGCACTAGCGGGGGTAACATTCAGTACTTC. Its protein is CASSRTSGGNIQYF.

V and J are TRBV27 and TRBJ1-5; TRBD1 aligns across 10 bases. Germline trimming cut 8 bases from V and 7 bases from J; bases unmatched to any gene: 8. The CDR3 extends over 14 amino acids. In germline, CDR1 is MNHEY, CDR2 SMNVEV (reference sequence). CDR3 DNA: TGTGCCAGCGCCGGTGGGACAGGGGTGCAGCCCCAGCATTTT. The encoded protein is CASAGGTGVQPQHF.

V usage is TRBV5-4 and J usage is TRBJ1-1; TRBD1 is a possible D gene (5 bases). CDR1 is SGHNT and CDR2 is YYREEE in the germline V gene (reference sequence). This CDR3 has 13 residues. V lost 0 bases to trimming and J lost 8 bases, with 11 bases between them. CDR3 in amino acids: CASSLDRGREAFF. Here the CDR3 DNA reads TGTGCCAGCAGCTTGGATAGGGGAAGAGAAGCTTTCTTT.

The chain couples TRBV6-1 to TRBJ1-2; D possibly corresponds to TRBD1 (5 bases). CDR1 MNHNS and CDR2 SASEGT come from the germline V gene. This CDR3 is 15 amino acids long. V was pared by 7 bases and J by 1 base, with 16 bases between. Here the CDR3 reads CASNRRQPRNYGYTF. CDR3 sequence (DNA): TGTGCCAGCAATCGCCGACAGCCGCGTAACTATGGCTACACCTTC.

The chain links TRBV27 to TRBJ2-3; 7 bases are shared with TRBD1. This CDR3 contains 13 residues. Looked up from germline, CDR1 is MNHEY and CDR2 is SMNVEV (reference sequence). V lost 6 bases to trimming and J lost 4 bases; unmatched junction nucleotides: 4. CDR3: CASRPTGADTQYF. The CDR3 region has the DNA TGTGCCAGCAGACCCACAGGGGCAGATACGCAGTATTTT.

This chain joins TRBV21-1 and TRBJ2-5; the listed D gene, TRBD1, was not tested against the DNA. TRBV21-1 is recorded as a pseudogene. The CDR3 is 17 residues long. The CDR3 loop is CASSKKRGVQGRETQYF. CDR3 nucleotides: TGTGCCAGCAGCAAAAAGAGAGGGGTGCAGGGGCGAGAGACCCAGTACTTC.

The rearrangement uses TRBV7-9 and TRBJ1-1; D unresolved. CDR3 length equals 11 residues. The germline V gene encodes CDR1 SEHNR and CDR2 FQNEAQ (reference sequence). V lost 5 bases, J lost 7 bases, and 8 bases lay in between. The CDR3 protein is CASSARGEAFF. CDR3 bases: TGTGCCAGCAGCGCCCGGGGTGAAGCTTTCTTT.